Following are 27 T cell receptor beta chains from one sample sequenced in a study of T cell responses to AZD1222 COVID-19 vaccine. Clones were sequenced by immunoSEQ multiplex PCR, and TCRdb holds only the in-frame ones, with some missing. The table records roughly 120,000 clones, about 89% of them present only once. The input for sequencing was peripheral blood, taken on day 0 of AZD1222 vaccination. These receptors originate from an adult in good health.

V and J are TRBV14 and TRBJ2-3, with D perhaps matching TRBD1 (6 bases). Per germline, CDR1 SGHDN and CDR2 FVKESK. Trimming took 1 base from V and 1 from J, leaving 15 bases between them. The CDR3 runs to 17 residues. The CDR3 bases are TGTGCCAGCAGCCAAGGGACAGCATTTAGTGGCACAGATACGCAGTATTTT. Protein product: CASSQGTAFSGTDTQYF. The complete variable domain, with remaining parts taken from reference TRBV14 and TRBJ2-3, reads EAGVTQFPSHSVIEKGQTVTLRCDPISGHDNLYWYRRVMGKEIKFLLHFVKESKQDESGMPNNRFLAERTGGTYSTLKVQPAELEDSGVYFCASSQGTAFSGTDTQYFGPGTRLTVL.

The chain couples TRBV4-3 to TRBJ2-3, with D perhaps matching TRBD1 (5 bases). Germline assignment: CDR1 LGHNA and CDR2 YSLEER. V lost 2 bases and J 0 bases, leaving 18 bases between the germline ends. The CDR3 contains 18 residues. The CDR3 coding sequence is TGCGCCAGCAGCCAACACAGGCCCTATGTCTCTAGCACAGATACGCAGTATTTT. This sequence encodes CASSQHRPYVSSTDTQYF.

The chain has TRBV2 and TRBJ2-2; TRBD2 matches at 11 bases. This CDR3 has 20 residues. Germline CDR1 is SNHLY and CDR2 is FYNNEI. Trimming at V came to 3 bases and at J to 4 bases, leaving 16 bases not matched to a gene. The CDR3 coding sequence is TGTGCCAGCAGTGAGCTGGCTATGGGACTAGCGGAGTGGGGCACCGGGGAGCTGTTTTTT. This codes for CASSELAMGLAEWGTGELFF.

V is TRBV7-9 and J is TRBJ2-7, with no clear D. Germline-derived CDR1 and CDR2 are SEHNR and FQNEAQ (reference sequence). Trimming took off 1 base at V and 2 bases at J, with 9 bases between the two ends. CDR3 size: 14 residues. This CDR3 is CASSLETVAYEQYF. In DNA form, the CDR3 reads TGTGCCAGCAGCTTAGAGACGGTAGCCTACGAGCAGTACTTC.

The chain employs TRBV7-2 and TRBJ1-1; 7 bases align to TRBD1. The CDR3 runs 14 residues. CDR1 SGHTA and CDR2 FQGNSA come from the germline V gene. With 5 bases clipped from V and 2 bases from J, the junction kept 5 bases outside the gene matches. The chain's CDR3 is CASSPGGVNTEAFF. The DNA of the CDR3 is TGTGCCAGCAGCCCAGGGGGTGTTAACACTGAAGCTTTCTTT.

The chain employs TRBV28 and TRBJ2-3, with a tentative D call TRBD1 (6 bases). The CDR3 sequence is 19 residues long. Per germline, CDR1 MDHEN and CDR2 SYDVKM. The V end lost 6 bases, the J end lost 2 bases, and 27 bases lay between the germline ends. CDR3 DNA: TGTGCCAGCAGCGGAACTACAGGGTTGTGGGCTACATTCACAGATACGCAGTATTTT. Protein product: CASSGTTGLWATFTDTQYF.

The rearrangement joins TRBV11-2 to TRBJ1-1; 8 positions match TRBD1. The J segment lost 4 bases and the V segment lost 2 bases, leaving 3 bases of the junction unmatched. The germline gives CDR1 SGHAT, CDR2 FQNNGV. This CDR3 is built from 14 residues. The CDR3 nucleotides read TGTGCCAGCAGCTTATCAGGGGGCCCCACTGAAGCTTTCTTT. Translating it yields CASSLSGGPTEAFF.

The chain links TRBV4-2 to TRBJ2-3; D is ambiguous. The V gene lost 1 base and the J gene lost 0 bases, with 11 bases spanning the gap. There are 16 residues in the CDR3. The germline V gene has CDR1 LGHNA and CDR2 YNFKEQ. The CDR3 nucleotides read TGTGCCAGCAGCCAAGTAGAAAGGTCTAGCACAGATACGCAGTATTTT. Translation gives CASSQVERSSTDTQYF.

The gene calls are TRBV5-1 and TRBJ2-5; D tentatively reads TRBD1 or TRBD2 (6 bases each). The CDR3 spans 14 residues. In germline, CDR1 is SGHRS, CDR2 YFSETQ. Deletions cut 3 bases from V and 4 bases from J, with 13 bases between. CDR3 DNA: TGCGCCAGCAGCTATGGAAGGGGGGTAGAGACCCAGTACTTC. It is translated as CASSYGRGVETQYF.

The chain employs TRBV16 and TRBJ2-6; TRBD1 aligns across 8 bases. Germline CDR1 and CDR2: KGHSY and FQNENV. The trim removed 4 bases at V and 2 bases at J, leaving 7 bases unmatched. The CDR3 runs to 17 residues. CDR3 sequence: CASSPGQGGTGANVLTF. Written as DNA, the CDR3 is TGTGCCAGCAGCCCAGGACAGGGAGGAACTGGGGCCAACGTCCTGACTTTC.

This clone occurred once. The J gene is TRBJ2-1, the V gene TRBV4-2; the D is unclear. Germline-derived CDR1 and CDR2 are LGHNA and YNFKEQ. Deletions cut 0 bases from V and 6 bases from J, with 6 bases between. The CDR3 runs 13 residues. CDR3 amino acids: CASSQDSSNEQFF. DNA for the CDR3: TGTGCCAGCAGCCAAGATTCCAGCAATGAGCAGTTCTTC.

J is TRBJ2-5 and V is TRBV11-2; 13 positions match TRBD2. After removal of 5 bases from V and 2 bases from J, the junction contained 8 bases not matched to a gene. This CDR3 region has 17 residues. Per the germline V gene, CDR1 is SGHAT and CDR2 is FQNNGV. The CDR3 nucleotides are TGTGCCAGCAGCGAAGGACTAGCGGGGGTGAGGCAAGAGACCCAGTACTTC. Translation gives CASSEGLAGVRQETQYF. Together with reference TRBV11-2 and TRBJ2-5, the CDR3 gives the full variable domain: EAGVAQSPRYKIIEKRQSVAFWCNPISGHATLYWYQQILGQGPKLLIQFQNNGVVDDSQLPKDRFSAERLKGVDSTLKIQPAKLEDSAVYLCASSEGLAGVRQETQYFGPGTRLLVL.

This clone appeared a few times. CDR3 loop: CASSPSPGGSDNSPLHF. In nucleotides, the CDR3 is TGTGCCAGCAGCCCCTCCCCAGGTGGGAGCGATAATTCACCCCTCCACTTT. The V gene is TRBV9, the J gene TRBJ1-6; D remains unclear. Germline-derived CDR1 and CDR2 are SGDLS and YYNGEE. CDR3 size: 17 residues. Trimming pared 4 bases from V and 5 bases from J, leaving 19 bases between.

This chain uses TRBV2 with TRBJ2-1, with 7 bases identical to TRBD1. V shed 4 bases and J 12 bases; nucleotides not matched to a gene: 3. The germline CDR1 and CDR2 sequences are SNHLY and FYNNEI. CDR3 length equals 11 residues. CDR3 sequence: CASSVRDRQFF. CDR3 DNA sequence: TGTGCCAGCAGTGTAAGGGACAGGCAGTTCTTC.

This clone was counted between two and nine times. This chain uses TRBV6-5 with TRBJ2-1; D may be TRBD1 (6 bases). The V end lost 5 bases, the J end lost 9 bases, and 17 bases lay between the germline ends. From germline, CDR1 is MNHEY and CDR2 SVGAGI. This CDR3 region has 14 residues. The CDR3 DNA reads TGTGCCAGCAGTAGCTGGGGGCCTAAAAGTGAGCAGTTCTTC. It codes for CASSSWGPKSEQFF.

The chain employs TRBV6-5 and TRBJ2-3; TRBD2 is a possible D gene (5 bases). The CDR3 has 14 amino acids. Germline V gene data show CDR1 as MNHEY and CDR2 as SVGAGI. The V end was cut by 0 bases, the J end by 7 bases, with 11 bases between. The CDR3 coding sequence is TGTGCCAGCAGTTACTCGGGGAGCGCTAATACGCAGTATTTT. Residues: CASSYSGSANTQYF.

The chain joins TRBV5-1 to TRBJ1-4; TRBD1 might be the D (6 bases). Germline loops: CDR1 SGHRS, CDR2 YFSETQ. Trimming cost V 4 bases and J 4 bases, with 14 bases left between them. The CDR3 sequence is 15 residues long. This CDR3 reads CASSPTGSINEKLFF. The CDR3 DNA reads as TGCGCCAGCAGCCCTACAGGGAGCATTAATGAAAAACTGTTTTTT.

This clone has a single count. The CDR3 region is CASSLQGADYGYTF. The CDR3 DNA follows: TGTGCCAGCAGCTTGCAGGGGGCAGACTATGGCTACACCTTC. This chain joins TRBV5-4 and TRBJ1-2; TRBD1 aligns across 8 bases. The CDR3 length is 14 residues. Looked up from germline, CDR1 is SGHNT and CDR2 is YYREEE (reference sequence). The V gene end was trimmed by 1 base and the J gene end by 3 bases; junction bases not matched to a gene: 2.

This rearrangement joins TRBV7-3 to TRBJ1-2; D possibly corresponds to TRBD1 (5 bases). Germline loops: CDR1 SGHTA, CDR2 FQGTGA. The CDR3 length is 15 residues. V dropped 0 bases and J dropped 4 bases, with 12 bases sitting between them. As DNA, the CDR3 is TGTGCCAGCAGCTTAACAGCGACAGACTTCTATGGCTACACCTTC. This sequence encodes CASSLTATDFYGYTF.

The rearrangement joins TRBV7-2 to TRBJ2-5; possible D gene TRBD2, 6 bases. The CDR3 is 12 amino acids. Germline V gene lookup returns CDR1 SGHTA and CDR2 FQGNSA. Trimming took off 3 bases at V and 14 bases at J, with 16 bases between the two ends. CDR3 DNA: TGTGCCAGCAGCTTTTCGGGACTCAGCCTTTACTTC. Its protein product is CASSFSGLSLYF.

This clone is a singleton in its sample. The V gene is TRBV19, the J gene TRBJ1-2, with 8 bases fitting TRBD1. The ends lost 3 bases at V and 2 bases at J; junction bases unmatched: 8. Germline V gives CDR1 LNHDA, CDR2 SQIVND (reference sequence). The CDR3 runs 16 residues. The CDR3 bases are TGTGCCAGTAGTATCCCAGGGGGCCTGGGGAACTATGGCTACACCTTC. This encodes CASSIPGGLGNYGYTF. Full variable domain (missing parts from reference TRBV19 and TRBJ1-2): DGGITQSPKYLFRKEGQNVTLSCEQNLNHDAMYWYRQDPGQGLRLIYYSQIVNDFQKGDIAEGYSVSREKKESFPLTVTSAQKNPTAFYLCASSIPGGLGNYGYTFGSGTRLTVV.

The CDR3: CASRVGSSYNSPLHF. The DNA of the CDR3 is TGTGCCAGTCGAGTGGGAAGCTCCTATAATTCACCCCTCCACTTT. This rearrangement joins TRBV19 to TRBJ1-6; D gene uncertain. The germline CDR1 and CDR2 sequences are LNHDA and SQIVND (reference sequence). With 8 bases removed from V and 0 bases from J, the gap between germline ends came to 11 bases. The CDR3 totals 15 residues.

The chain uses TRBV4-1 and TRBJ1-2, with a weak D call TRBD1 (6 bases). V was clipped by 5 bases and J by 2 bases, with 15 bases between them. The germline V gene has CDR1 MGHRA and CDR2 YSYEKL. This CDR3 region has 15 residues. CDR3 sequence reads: CASSEPYRANYGYTF. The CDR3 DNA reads TGCGCCAGCAGCGAACCCTACAGGGCAAACTATGGCTACACCTTC.

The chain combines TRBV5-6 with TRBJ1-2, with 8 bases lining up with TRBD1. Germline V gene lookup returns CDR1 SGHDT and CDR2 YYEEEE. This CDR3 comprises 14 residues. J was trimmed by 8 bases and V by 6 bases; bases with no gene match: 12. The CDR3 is CASTLGQGSVGYTF. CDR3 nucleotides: TGTGCCAGCACTCTAGGACAGGGATCGGTCGGCTACACCTTC.

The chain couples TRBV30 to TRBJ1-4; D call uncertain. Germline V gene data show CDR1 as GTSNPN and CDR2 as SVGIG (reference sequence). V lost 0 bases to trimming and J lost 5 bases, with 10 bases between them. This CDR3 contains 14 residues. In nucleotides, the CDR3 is TGTGCCTGGAGTGTATCGACCCTAAATGAAAAACTGTTTTTT. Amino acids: CAWSVSTLNEKLFF.

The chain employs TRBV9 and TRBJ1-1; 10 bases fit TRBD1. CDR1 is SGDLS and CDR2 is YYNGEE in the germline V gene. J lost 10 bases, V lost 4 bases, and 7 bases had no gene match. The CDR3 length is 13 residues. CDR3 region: CASSPRQGAGAFF. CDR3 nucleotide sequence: TGTGCCAGCAGCCCCAGACAGGGGGCGGGAGCTTTCTTT.

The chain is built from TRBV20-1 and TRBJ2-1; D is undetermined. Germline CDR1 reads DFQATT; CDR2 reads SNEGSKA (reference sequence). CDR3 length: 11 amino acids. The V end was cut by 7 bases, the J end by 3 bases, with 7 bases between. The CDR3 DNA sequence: TGCAGTGGGAAATTCTACAATGAGCAGTTCTTC. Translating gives CSGKFYNEQFF.